This T cell receptor beta chain was obtained from a study of T cells of healthy individuals. The table lists this clonotype with many counts. MiXCR, run by TCRdb on the 5' RACE reads, gives a single entry per CDR3 protein. The table lists about 82,000 distinct CDR3 sequences, more than 4.5% of them singletons, with about 7.5% in the top ten. J gave up 3 bases and V 5 bases, and 5 bases lay outside the gene matches. This CDR3 contains 15 residues. From germline, CDR1 is SGHNT and CDR2 YYREEE (reference sequence). This chain connects TRBV5-4 to TRBJ1-4, with TRBD1 matching over 9 bases. This receptor was obtained from a female donor in good health. The CDR3 loop reads CASSTQGASNEKLFF. In nucleotides, the CDR3 is TGTGCCAGCAGTACACAGGGGGCCTCTAATGAAAAACTGTTTTTT.